Here is one T cell receptor beta chain with its context. Its antigen remains undetermined. The record has no base qualities; no much larger clone is one base away. These data are taken from a study of beta chain features in type 1 diabetes (dated by TCRdb to 2017 to 2018). As for the study more broadly: Mean age, gender distribution, total cell number and subset yield were not different between patients and healthy donors. A total of under 140,000,000 sorted cells were examined across all samples, and the number of cells per subset was strongly correlated with RNA yield. In the study, recently diagnosed type 1 diabetes patients and matched healthy donors were compared on the TCRB repertoires of their sorted circulating CD4+ T cell subsets. Whereas all 30 or so donors provided naive and central memory subsets, regulatory and stem cell-like memory subsets were isolated from just 8 patients and roughly 8 healthy donors. The study at large found these results: Shorter templates might have been favored by PCR, but patient and control samples were amplified and corrected together, so both groups would have been affected equally by any skew. In all four CD4+ subsets, TCRB CDR3 length was moderately but significantly shorter in type 1 diabetes patients. Naive, central memory and regulatory TCRB repertoires appeared to be more alike among patients than among healthy donors. Because cDNA was sequenced instead of genomic DNA, activated cells with high expression could be over-represented, although the groups did not differ in activation or CD3 levels. Because small numbers of individuals were included in the HLA sub-analyses, any influence of HLA type on TCRB rearrangement was left unresolved. At VDJ recombination sites, type 1 diabetes patients had fewer insertions and more deleted nucleotides, which implies abnormalities in thymic rearrangement.

A single peripheral blood draw of approximately 120 mL on average was collected from each donor into heparinised tubes. Naive, central memory, regulatory and stem cell-like memory CD4+ T cells were sorted on a BD FACSAria II using a panel including CD45RO, CCR7, CD25, CD127, CD95 and CD27. Purity was above 95% for every sorted population. PBMCs were separated immediately by Lymphoprep density gradient centrifugation and were stained directly, without being cultured. To minimize batch effects, samples were stained and sorted in pairs, one healthy donor with one patient per experiment. The entire amount of isolated RNA was reverse transcribed using the High Capacity cDNA Reverse Transcription Kit, so the sequenced TCRB transcripts were expressed ones. Deep immunoSEQ sequencing was performed on naive, central memory and regulatory T cell samples, with an average of around 3.5 million total reads per sample. Sorted cells were lysed in RLT buffer, and RNA was extracted using DNase-treated RNeasy Micro or Mini kits according to cell number. To prevent cross-contamination, each cell subset was processed individually, whereas patient and healthy donor samples were processed jointly. Using the immunoSEQ multiplex PCR, TCRB sequences were amplified from cDNA into 87-bp fragments spanning the CDR3 region. Sequencing of the amplicons was done on the Illumina HiSeq platform. As for the original processing: Synthetic template baselines were used to correct PCR bias computationally, reads within Hamming distance 2 were collapsed together, and singletons that could not be merged were discarded. Reads were aligned to IMGT to assign V, D and J genes, CDR3 length, and insertions or deletions at six rearrangement sites. Within each subset, clonotype counts were normalized to sorted cell number, and only after that were true diversity and Gini coefficients computed with the tcR R package. The overlap coefficient, calculated on TCRB nucleotide sequences, was used to measure repertoire sharing. Sourced from immuneACCESS, this table was stored by TCRdb with only in-frame sequences that have V and J called. A share of the clones is absent; for the studies checked, an unresolved V gene accounts for under half, and the remainder has no known explanation. Clone size and the V and J calls come from that table; the DNA yielded D and trimming. The sample table records 100,000 to 150,000 clones; 16% of these occur just once. The ten largest account for about 2.5% of the sample.

Taken from the germline V gene (reference sequence), the CDR1 and CDR2 loops are GTSNPN and SVGIG. From its cysteine to its phenylalanine, the CDR3 spans 12 amino acids. This entry keeps only the CDR3 DNA: 36 bases, framed from base 1. A distance of 7 bases separates the germline ends of V and J, which lose 4 bases and 4 bases respectively. This receptor chain uses TRBV30 and TRBJ2-2, with the D segment identity uncertain. Sequencing input: central memory CD4+ T cells from blood. The source is a man under 40 with type 1 diabetes. The DNA is as follows: TGTGCCTGGACTGAGTTCACCGGGGAGCTGTTTTTT. The translation is CAWTEFTGELFF.